A selection of T cell receptor beta chains follows, all from one sample in a study of T cell changes during pregnancy in multiple sclerosis. Using immunoSEQ multiplex PCR, the repertoire was profiled, and TCRdb retains in-frame clones only, with some absent. The sample yields approximately 100,000 clones, 85% to 95% seen once. Sequenced here: peripheral blood, sampled in the first trimester of pregnancy. The receptors stem from a female donor with multiple sclerosis, enrolled in a pregnancy study. Each CDR3 is given with its conserved first and last residue. D genes are given only for firm matches. Expanded clones are given a class, and other clones once, few, many or no size at all.

d_gene: TRBD1; j_gene: TRBJ2-5; v_gene: TRBV19; abundance: NA; CDR3nt: TGTGCCAGTACCAAAGGGGGACAGGGTGGAGAGACCCAGTACTTC; CDR3aa: CASTKGGQGGETQYF
d_gene: NA; j_gene: TRBJ1-5; v_gene: TRBV18; abundance: NA; CDR3nt: TGTGCCAGCTCATGGGGGCCTGGTGGGGGCAATCAGCCCCAGCATTTT; CDR3aa: CASSWGPGGGNQPQHF
d_gene: TRBD1; j_gene: TRBJ2-2; v_gene: TRBV5-1; abundance: NA; CDR3nt: TGCGCCAGCAGCTTTCGACAGGGGGCAGTCGGGGAGCTGTTTTTT; CDR3aa: CASSFRQGAVGELFF
d_gene: TRBD1; j_gene: TRBJ1-2; v_gene: TRBV5-1; abundance: once; CDR3nt: TGCGCCAGCAGCTACTCAGGGGGCGACGGCTACACCTTC; CDR3aa: CASSYSGGDGYTF
d_gene: TRBD2; j_gene: TRBJ2-5; v_gene: TRBV5-6; abundance: NA; CDR3nt: TGTGCCAGCAGGAGTGATAGCGGGGTCCAAGAGACCCAGTACTTC; CDR3aa: CASRSDSGVQETQYF
d_gene: TRBD2; j_gene: TRBJ2-1; v_gene: TRBV18; abundance: NA; CDR3nt: TGTGCCAGCTCACCACCGACTAGCGGGGGGGCGGCCTACAATGAGCAGTTCTTC; CDR3aa: CASSPPTSGGAAYNEQFF
d_gene: TRBD2; j_gene: TRBJ2-5; v_gene: TRBV10-2; abundance: NA; CDR3nt: TGCGCCAGCAACCCGGATCTAGCGGGGGGGCCGGAGACCCAGTACTTC; CDR3aa: CASNPDLAGGPETQYF
d_gene: NA; j_gene: TRBJ2-7; v_gene: TRBV5-3; abundance: NA; CDR3nt: TGTGCACCAAGGGGGGGCTACGAGCAGTACTTC; CDR3aa: CAPRGGYEQYF
d_gene: TRBD2; j_gene: TRBJ2-3; v_gene: TRBV11-2; abundance: NA; CDR3nt: TGTGCCAGCAGCTCGGGATTAGCGGGGGGGCCCAAAGATACGCAGTATTTT; CDR3aa: CASSSGLAGGPKDTQYF
d_gene: TRBD1; j_gene: TRBJ2-7; v_gene: TRBV18; abundance: NA; CDR3nt: TGTGCCAGCTCCCAGGGACAGGCACGCTCCTACGAGCAGTACTTC; CDR3aa: CASSQGQARSYEQYF
d_gene: TRBD1; j_gene: TRBJ2-7; v_gene: TRBV19; abundance: NA; CDR3nt: TGTGCCAGTAGTTCCGGGACAGGTCATTTCTACGAGCAGTACTTC; CDR3aa: CASSSGTGHFYEQYF
d_gene: TRBD1; j_gene: TRBJ1-1; v_gene: TRBV14; abundance: NA; CDR3nt: TGTGCCAGCAGCCATTCCCCGACAGGGCGAGCTTTCTTT; CDR3aa: CASSHSPTGRAFF
d_gene: NA; j_gene: TRBJ1-2; v_gene: TRBV4-1; abundance: NA; CDR3nt: TGCGCCAGCAGCCAATTGTTCAGGGAAGGCTACACCTTC; CDR3aa: CASSQLFREGYTF
d_gene: TRBD1; j_gene: TRBJ2-1; v_gene: TRBV27; abundance: NA; CDR3nt: TGTGCCAGCAGTTTCACCCGGGGACAGGGGGCCCCGAAAGAGTTCTTC; CDR3aa: CASSFTRGQGAPKEFF
d_gene: NA; j_gene: TRBJ1-5; v_gene: TRBV5-6; abundance: NA; CDR3nt: TGTGCCAGCAGCTTGGGCGTCCGGGGAAATCAGCCCCAGCATTTT; CDR3aa: CASSLGVRGNQPQHF
d_gene: NA; j_gene: TRBJ2-7; v_gene: TRBV19; abundance: NA; CDR3nt: TGTGCCAGTAGTATATTTGGGAGCTCCTACGAGCAGTACTTC; CDR3aa: CASSIFGSSYEQYF
d_gene: TRBD1; j_gene: TRBJ2-5; v_gene: TRBV5-4; abundance: NA; CDR3nt: TGTGCCAGCAGCCCTGGACAGGAACAAGAGACCCAGTACTTC; CDR3aa: CASSPGQEQETQYF
d_gene: NA; j_gene: TRBJ1-2; v_gene: TRBV4-2; abundance: few; CDR3nt: TGTGCCAGCAGCCAAGATTCGGCAGGTCAAGGCTACACCTTC; CDR3aa: CASSQDSAGQGYTF
d_gene: NA; j_gene: TRBJ1-1; v_gene: TRBV11-3; abundance: NA; CDR3nt: TGTGCCAGCAGCCCGGACTCCGGCGTGGGCACTGAAGCTTTCTTT; CDR3aa: CASSPDSGVGTEAFF
d_gene: TRBD1; j_gene: TRBJ1-2; v_gene: TRBV5-6; abundance: once; CDR3nt: TGTGCCAGCAGTCCGGGACAGGACTATGGCTACACCTTC; CDR3aa: CASSPGQDYGYTF
d_gene: NA; j_gene: TRBJ1-6; v_gene: TRBV25-1; abundance: NA; CDR3nt: TGTGCCAGCAGTTTCGGGACAAATAATTCACCCCTCCACTTT; CDR3aa: CASSFGTNNSPLHF
d_gene: NA; j_gene: TRBJ1-2; v_gene: TRBV6-5; abundance: NA; CDR3nt: TGTGCCAGCAGTTACGGAGAGGGTGACTATGGCTACACCTTC; CDR3aa: CASSYGEGDYGYTF
d_gene: NA; j_gene: TRBJ1-2; v_gene: TRBV27; abundance: once; CDR3nt: TGTGCCAGCAGTTTACAGGGGAGCTATGGCTACACCTTC; CDR3aa: CASSLQGSYGYTF
d_gene: NA; j_gene: TRBJ2-3; v_gene: TRBV25-1; abundance: NA; CDR3nt: TGTGCCAGCAGGTCGAGGGCCAAGACAGATACGCAGTATTTT; CDR3aa: CASRSRAKTDTQYF
d_gene: NA; j_gene: TRBJ1-5; v_gene: TRBV7-8; abundance: NA; CDR3nt: TGTGCCAGCAGCTTAGGGAATCAGGGGATTGGCAATCAGCCCCAGCATTTT; CDR3aa: CASSLGNQGIGNQPQHF
d_gene: TRBD2; j_gene: TRBJ2-1; v_gene: TRBV11-3; abundance: NA; CDR3nt: TGTGCCAGCAGCTCCGTGACTAGCGGGGGGACCAATGAGCAGTTCTTC; CDR3aa: CASSSVTSGGTNEQFF
d_gene: TRBD2; j_gene: TRBJ2-3; v_gene: TRBV5-1; abundance: NA; CDR3nt: TGCGCCAGCAGCCTTAGCGGGGGGTCCACAGATACGCAGTATTTT; CDR3aa: CASSLSGGSTDTQYF
d_gene: NA; j_gene: TRBJ1-2; v_gene: TRBV19; abundance: once; CDR3nt: TGTGCCAGTAGTACTCAGGTCCTCTATGGCTACACCTTC; CDR3aa: CASSTQVLYGYTF
d_gene: NA; j_gene: TRBJ1-2; v_gene: TRBV9; abundance: NA; CDR3nt: TGTGCCAGCAGCGTAGCCCCGTTGGAGTCTAACTATGGCTACACCTTC; CDR3aa: CASSVAPLESNYGYTF
d_gene: TRBD2; j_gene: TRBJ2-1; v_gene: TRBV29-1; abundance: NA; CDR3nt: TGCAGCGTAGGACAACTACTAGCGTGGGAGCAGTTCTTC; CDR3aa: CSVGQLLAWEQFF
d_gene: NA; j_gene: TRBJ2-5; v_gene: TRBV4-1; abundance: NA; CDR3nt: TGCGCCAGCAGCCGCGACGAGGATAAAGAGACCCAGTACTTC; CDR3aa: CASSRDEDKETQYF
d_gene: NA; j_gene: TRBJ1-1; v_gene: TRBV27; abundance: NA; CDR3nt: TGTGCCAGCAGTCTCCGGGCGGGTCCAGAAGCTTTCTTT; CDR3aa: CASSLRAGPEAFF
d_gene: NA; j_gene: TRBJ1-1; v_gene: TRBV28; abundance: NA; CDR3nt: TGTGCCACCCGCCTGGGGGGGGCTGAGGGAGTGAACACTGAAGCTTTCTTT; CDR3aa: CATRLGGAEGVNTEAFF
d_gene: TRBD2; j_gene: TRBJ2-2; v_gene: TRBV7-3; abundance: NA; CDR3nt: TGTGCCAGCAGCTTAACTCCCGCGGGGGACACCGGGGAGCTGTTTTTT; CDR3aa: CASSLTPAGDTGELFF
d_gene: NA; j_gene: TRBJ1-2; v_gene: TRBV5-6; abundance: NA; CDR3nt: TGTGCCAGCAGCTTGCCCACCACAGGAGTCCTGGGTGGCTACACCTTC; CDR3aa: CASSLPTTGVLGGYTF
d_gene: TRBD1; j_gene: TRBJ1-2; v_gene: TRBV30; abundance: NA; CDR3nt: TGTGCCTGGAGTCTTGGACAGGGGGGTAGCAAGGGCTACACCTTC; CDR3aa: CAWSLGQGGSKGYTF
d_gene: NA; j_gene: TRBJ2-7; v_gene: TRBV7-9; abundance: NA; CDR3nt: TGTGCCAGCACCGCTGTGACAACCTCCTACGAGCAGTACTTC; CDR3aa: CASTAVTTSYEQYF
d_gene: NA; j_gene: TRBJ1-5; v_gene: TRBV7-2; abundance: NA; CDR3nt: TGTGCCAGCAGCTTACCGGGGGTCGGGCCCCAGCATTTT; CDR3aa: CASSLPGVGPQHF
d_gene: TRBD2; j_gene: TRBJ2-1; v_gene: TRBV6-1; abundance: NA; CDR3nt: TGTGCCAGCAGTGAAGCTAGCGGGGCCTACAATGAGCAGTTCTTC; CDR3aa: CASSEASGAYNEQFF
d_gene: TRBD1; j_gene: TRBJ1-2; v_gene: TRBV25-1; abundance: NA; CDR3nt: TGTGCCAGCAGTGCAGGGGGTTGGAAAGCTAACTATGGCTACACCTTC; CDR3aa: CASSAGGWKANYGYTF
d_gene: NA; j_gene: TRBJ1-2; v_gene: TRBV4-1; abundance: NA; CDR3nt: TGCGCCAGCAGCCAAATTGGGGGCCTGGTTAGAGACTATGGCTACACCTTC; CDR3aa: CASSQIGGLVRDYGYTF
d_gene: TRBD1; j_gene: TRBJ2-7; v_gene: TRBV7-9; abundance: NA; CDR3nt: TGTGCCAGCAGTCGTGGACAGGGTGACGAGCAGTACTTC; CDR3aa: CASSRGQGDEQYF